Sequencing of this TCR beta chain was carried out in a study of vaccination effects on CD4 cells after COVID-19. Study context: Samples came from a couple of convalescent patients 16 days and one week before vaccination.

Expansion of antigen-specific CD4+ T cells with viral peptide pools was carried out by the ViraFEST assay before sequencing. Culturing for around 10 days preceded CD4+ T cell isolation. The person had PCR-confirmed SARS-CoV-2 infection between March and December 2020. The CDR3 contains 17 residues. Per the germline V gene, CDR1 is SNHLY and CDR2 is FYNNEI. V was clipped by 6 bases and J by 2 bases; unmatched bases: 6. A word on this clone: The antigen remains unidentified.

Generated by immunoSEQ multiplex PCR, the TCRdb table keeps only in-frame clones and is missing some. The repertoire holds 40,000 to 50,000 clones, with approximately 70% as singletons. The V call is TRBV2, the J call TRBJ2-5, with 16 nucleotides matching TRBD2. This specimen consisted of CD4+ T cells from PBMCs cultured with a peptide pool, obtained before COVID-19 vaccination. The TCR comes from a human donor who had a prior SARS-CoV-2 infection. CDR3 sequence: CASRGLAGGPGQETQYF. The CDR3 bases are TGTGCCAGCAGGGGACTAGCGGGGGGGCCGGGACAAGAGACCCAGTACTTC.